One and the same sample provided the 10 T cell receptor beta chains below, sequenced in a study of PD-L1 blockade in urothelial cancer. This table comes from immunoSEQ multiplex PCR, and its TCRdb copy is limited to in-frame clones, with some not included. The table has 35,000 to 45,000 clones, around 83% seen once; the top ten hold about a sixth. Specimen: PBMCs, collected around atezolizumab (anti-PD-L1) treatment. The receptors here all came from a man aged 55-75 years with urothelial cancer.

This chain connects TRBV7-8 to TRBJ2-1; 7 nucleotides match TRBD2. The CDR3 consists of 14 residues. V dropped 6 bases and J dropped 8; count of bases not matched to a gene: 10. Germline loops: CDR1 SGHVS, CDR2 FQNEAQ. CDR3 sequence (DNA): TGTGCCAGCAGATTTAGGGGAGGGTTTGATGAGCAGTTCTTC. Its protein is CASRFRGGFDEQFF.

This chain uses TRBV4-3 with TRBJ2-3; maybe TRBD1 (7 bases). Per germline, CDR1 LGHNA and CDR2 YSLEER. V was pared by 3 bases and J by 4 bases, with 17 bases between. The CDR3 spans 16 residues. This CDR3 reads CASSHLRTGGSDTQYF. As DNA, the CDR3 is TGCGCCAGCAGCCACCTCAGGACAGGAGGGTCAGATACGCAGTATTTT.

This rearrangement joins TRBV7-6 to TRBJ2-3; 9 bases fit TRBD2. The CDR3 has 16 residues. V lost 5 bases, J lost 4 bases, and 10 bases stayed unmatched. In germline, CDR1 is SGHVS, CDR2 FNYEAQ. CDR3 in amino acids: CASSTLAGVRPDTQYF. The CDR3 coding sequence is TGTGCCAGCAGCACCTTAGCGGGAGTGAGGCCAGATACGCAGTATTTT.

This clone showed up just once. The chain couples TRBV5-4 to TRBJ2-7, with 11 bases matching TRBD1. The V gene end was trimmed by 7 bases and the J gene end by 5 bases; junction bases not matched to a gene: 5. CDR3 length: 13 residues. Germline CDR1 and CDR2: SGHNT and YYREEE (reference sequence). Written as DNA, the CDR3 is TGTGCCAGCTTCGGACAGGGGGCCAACGAGCAGTACTTC. Its protein product is CASFGQGANEQYF.

The chain links TRBV7-9 to TRBJ2-7; TRBD1 aligns across 7 bases. The CDR3 has 16 residues. Germline-derived CDR1 and CDR2 are SEHNR and FQNEAQ (reference sequence). V lost 5 bases to trimming and J lost 3 bases; unmatched junction nucleotides: 13. Written as DNA, the CDR3 is TGTGCCAGCAGCCTCTACCCCGGGACAGACGTCTACGAGCAGTACTTC. Translation: CASSLYPGTDVYEQYF. The whole variable domain, filled in from reference TRBV7-9 and TRBJ2-7, reads DTGVSQNPRHKITKRGQNVTFRCDPISEHNRLYWYRQTLGQGPEFLTYFQNEAQLEKSRLLSDRFSAERPKGSFSTLEIQRTEQGDSAMYLCASSLYPGTDVYEQYFGPGTRLTVT.

The chain carries TRBV5-1 and TRBJ2-7; D might be TRBD1 (7 bases). Germline V CDR1 and CDR2: SGHRS, YFSETQ. CDR3 length: 16 residues. With 4 bases removed from V and 3 bases from J, the gap between germline ends came to 20 bases. This CDR3 reads CASSKGTAGTFYEQYF. In DNA, the CDR3 is TGCGCCAGCAGCAAAGGGACAGCCGGGACTTTCTACGAGCAGTACTTC.

The rearrangement uses TRBV18 and TRBJ2-7; 13 nucleotides agree with TRBD2. This CDR3 is built from 16 residues. Germline values: CDR1 KGHSH, CDR2 LQKENI. V was pared by 6 bases and J by 3 bases, with 8 bases of the junction left unmatched. The CDR3, as DNA: TGTGCCAGCTCTCCGAGGACTAGCGGGAGCGGCTACGAGCAGTACTTC. It translates to CASSPRTSGSGYEQYF.

For this clone: Germline and junction disagree at one end, which may indicate a read error. The chain employs TRBV29-1 and TRBJ1-4; D may be TRBD1 (6 bases). CDR1 and CDR2 from the germline V gene are SQVTM and ANQGSEA. This CDR3 is built from 11 residues. The CDR3 DNA is TGCAGCGCAGGGGACTATGAAAAACTATTTTTT. It encodes CSAGDYEKLFF.

V usage is TRBV9 and J usage is TRBJ1-4; 7 bases align to TRBD1. The ends lost 3 bases at V and 2 bases at J; junction bases unmatched: 4. Per the germline V gene, CDR1 is SGDLS and CDR2 is YYNGEE. This CDR3 region has 15 residues. The CDR3 loop reads CASSARTGTNEKLFF. DNA of the CDR3: TGTGCCAGCAGCGCCCGGACAGGCACTAATGAAAAACTGTTTTTT.

The chain joins TRBV21-1 to TRBJ1-1; TRBD1 is the table's D call, not checked against the DNA. TRBV21-1 is labeled a pseudogene. This CDR3 is built from 18 residues. The DNA for the CDR3 is TGTGCCAGAAGCAAGGGAGCTGGGACAGGGGGGAGGTACACTGAAGCTTTCTTT. This codes for CARSKGAGTGGRYTEAFF.